Here is one T cell receptor (beta chain) with its context. The data are from a study of somatic mutations in cytotoxic T cells in rheumatoid arthritis. TCRdb's table, derived via immunoSEQ multiplex PCR, lists solely in-frame clones and lacks some. The data contain about 25,000 clones, 82% of them singletons. This CDR3 region has 12 residues. The ends were cut back, 6 bases at V and 5 bases at J, with 8 bases in the middle. Germline CDR1 SNHLY, CDR2 FYNNEI. This sequence was found in a man aged 45-60 years in good health. Sequencing used CD8+ T cells sorted from blood. The chain carries TRBV2 and TRBJ2-1; D gene unclear. The CDR3 loop is CASRNRDNEQFF. As DNA, the CDR3 is TGTGCCAGCAGAAACAGAGACAATGAGCAGTTCTTC.